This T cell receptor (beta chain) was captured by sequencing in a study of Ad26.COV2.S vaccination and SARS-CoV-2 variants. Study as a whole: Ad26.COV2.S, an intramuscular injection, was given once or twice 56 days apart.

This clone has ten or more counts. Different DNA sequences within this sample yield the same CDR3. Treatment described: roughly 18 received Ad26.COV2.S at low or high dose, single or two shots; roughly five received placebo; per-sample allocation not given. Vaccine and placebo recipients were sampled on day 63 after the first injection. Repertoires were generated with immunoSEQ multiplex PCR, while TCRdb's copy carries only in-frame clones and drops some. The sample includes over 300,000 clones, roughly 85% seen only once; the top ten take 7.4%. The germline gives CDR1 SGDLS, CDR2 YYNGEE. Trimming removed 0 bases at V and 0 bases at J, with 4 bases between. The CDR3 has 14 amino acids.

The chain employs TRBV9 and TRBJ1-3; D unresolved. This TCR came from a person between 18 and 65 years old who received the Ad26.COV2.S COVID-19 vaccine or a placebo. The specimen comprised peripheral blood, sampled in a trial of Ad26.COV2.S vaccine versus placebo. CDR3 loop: CASSVGLSGNTIYF. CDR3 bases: TGTGCCAGCAGCGTAGGACTCTCTGGAAACACCATATATTTT.